These 30 T cell receptor beta chains originate from one sample sequenced in a study of cytomegalovirus exposure and HLA in healthy donors. With 60 Vbeta and 13 Jbeta primers, the PCR was carried out. TCRdb keeps only in-frame clones here, not all; method: immunoSEQ multiplex PCR. The sample records 150,000 to 200,000 clones, around 80% being singletons. Sequencing was performed on PBMCs. Every receptor here comes from a man in his forties or fifties in good health and CMV-seronegative.

This chain joins TRBV27 and TRBJ2-5; 14 bases are a match to TRBD2. With 0 bases clipped from V and 5 bases from J, the junction kept 11 bases outside the gene matches. The CDR3 has 19 residues. Germline lookup yields CDR1 MNHEY and CDR2 SMNVEV (reference sequence). CDR3 loop: CASSLSPPGLAGVSETQYF. As DNA, the CDR3 is TGTGCCAGCAGTTTATCCCCTCCGGGACTAGCGGGAGTAAGTGAGACCCAGTACTTC.

The chain employs TRBV4-3 and TRBJ2-4, with 13 bases fitting TRBD2. The germline gives CDR1 LGHNA, CDR2 YSLEER. Trimming took 4 bases from V and 5 from J; bases not matched to a gene: 14. The CDR3 totals 19 residues. DNA for the CDR3: TGCGCCAGCAGCCGGGCGCCGACTAGCGGGGGGCCCCTGGAAAACATTCAGTACTTC. This gives the protein CASSRAPTSGGPLENIQYF.

A remark on this clone: One end of the junction is discordant with germline, which a read error may explain. This chain uses TRBV7-9 with TRBJ2-2; a weak D match, TRBD2 (5 bases). The CDR3 contains 15 residues. Per the germline V gene, CDR1 is SEHNR and CDR2 is FQNEAQ (reference sequence). The CDR3 sequence: CSSSLRWSGTGELFF. The CDR3, as DNA: TGTTCCAGCAGCTTAAGATGGAGCGGCACCGGGGAGCTGTTTTTT. The whole variable domain, remainder taken from reference TRBV7-9 and TRBJ2-2, is DTGVSQNPRHKITKRGQNVTFRCDPISEHNRLYWYRQTLGQGPEFLTYFQNEAQLEKSRLLSDRFSAERPKGSFSTLEIQRTEQGDSAMYLCSSSLRWSGTGELFFGEGSRLTVL.

V is TRBV5-4 and J is TRBJ2-2; 14 positions agree with TRBD2. After removal of 6 bases from V and 6 bases from J, the junction contained 7 bases not matched to a gene. Per germline, CDR1 SGHNT and CDR2 YYREEE (reference sequence). The CDR3 covers 16 residues. The CDR3 DNA reads TGTGCCAGCACCTCTACGGGACTAGCGGGAGCCGGGGAGCTGTTTTTT. It yields the protein CASTSTGLAGAGELFF.

The chain joins TRBV4-1 to TRBJ2-5, with D possibly TRBD1 on 7 matching bases. Germline V gene data show CDR1 as MGHRA and CDR2 as YSYEKL. The V end was cut by 0 bases, the J end by 4 bases, with 15 bases between. CDR3 length equals 16 residues. CDR3 loop: CASSQDWTGSGETQYF. For the CDR3, the DNA is TGCGCCAGCAGCCAAGATTGGACAGGTAGCGGAGAGACCCAGTACTTC.

This clone was seen just once. The V gene is TRBV6-6, the J gene TRBJ2-5; 9 bases map to TRBD1. The CDR3 is 15 amino acids. With V trimmed by 6 bases and J by 2 bases, 7 bases remained unmatched. Germline CDR1 and CDR2: MNHNY and SVGAGI (reference sequence). For the CDR3, the DNA is TGTGCCAGCAGCCCAGGGACAGGGTGGCAAGAGACCCAGTACTTC. Protein: CASSPGTGWQETQYF.

The chain has TRBV6-5 and TRBJ1-5, with D tentatively TRBD1 (5 bases). The germline gives CDR1 MNHEY, CDR2 SVGAGI. The CDR3 is 15 residues long. Trimming removed 5 bases from V and 0 bases from J, with 11 bases in between. CDR3 in amino acids: CASSPGVYSNQPQHF. The CDR3, as DNA: TGTGCCAGCAGTCCGGGGGTATATAGCAATCAGCCCCAGCATTTT.

The chain links TRBV5-4 to TRBJ2-3; D may be TRBD2 (6 bases). V was pared by 0 bases and J by 1 base, with 6 bases between. Germline CDR1 and CDR2: SGHNT and YYREEE (reference sequence). The CDR3 sequence is 14 residues long. This chain's CDR3 is CASSLGGGTDTQYF. CDR3 DNA sequence: TGTGCCAGCAGCTTGGGCGGGGGCACAGATACGCAGTATTTT.

This clone was seen once. This chain joins TRBV7-6 and TRBJ2-7; 9 nucleotides agree with TRBD2. This CDR3 is built from 15 residues. V was clipped by 2 bases and J by 6 bases; unmatched bases: 8. CDR1 is SGHVS, CDR2 FNYEAQ, per germline. The CDR3 spells CASSLNGRGGSEQYF. CDR3 nucleotides: TGTGCCAGCAGCTTAAATGGGCGGGGGGGCTCCGAGCAGTACTTC.

The chain couples TRBV4-2 to TRBJ1-2; the match to TRBD1 covers 9 bases. Germline loops: CDR1 LGHNA, CDR2 YNFKEQ. The CDR3 is 15 amino acids. Trimming took 2 bases from V and 6 from J; bases not matched to a gene: 7. Here the CDR3 reads CASSQPTGTGNGYTF. DNA for the CDR3: TGTGCCAGCAGCCAACCCACCGGGACAGGGAATGGCTACACCTTC.

The chain employs TRBV18 and TRBJ1-3; 7 bases are shared with TRBD1. The junction had 1 base not matched to a gene; V was cut back by 3 bases and J by 2 bases. In germline, CDR1 is KGHSH, CDR2 LQKENI. CDR3 size: 14 residues. The CDR3 nucleotides are TGTGCCAGCTCACCCGGGACAGCTGGAAACACCATATATTTT. This encodes CASSPGTAGNTIYF.

The chain is built from TRBV7-2 and TRBJ1-3, with D possibly matching TRBD1 (6 bases). Germline V CDR1 and CDR2: SGHTA, FQGNSA. This CDR3 is built from 17 residues. Trimming removed 5 bases from V and 0 bases from J, with 17 bases in between. CDR3 region: CASSRAGQGISGNTIYF. In nucleotides, the CDR3 is TGTGCCAGCAGCCGTGCCGGTCAGGGGATCTCTGGAAACACCATATATTTT. Using reference TRBV7-2 and TRBJ1-3 for the parts outside the CDR3, the full variable domain is GAGVSQSPSNKVTEKGKDVELRCDPISGHTALYWYRQSLGQGLEFLIYFQGNSAPDKSGLPSDRFSAERTGGSVSTLTIQRTQQEDSAVYLCASSRAGQGISGNTIYFGEGSWLTVV.

In nucleotides, the CDR3 is TGTGCCAGCAGCTTAGCACAGGGGATCTATCAGCCCCAGCATTTT. Translating it yields CASSLAQGIYQPQHF. The chain employs TRBV11-2 and TRBJ1-5; 7 nucleotides align to TRBD1. The germline gives CDR1 SGHAT, CDR2 FQNNGV. This CDR3 spans 15 amino acids. V lost 1 base, J lost 5 bases, and 5 bases stayed unmatched.

This clone occurred a few times. The gene calls are TRBV19 and TRBJ1-3, with D possibly TRBD1 on 6 matching bases. The CDR3 has 15 residues. Germline CDR1 is LNHDA and CDR2 is SQIVND (reference sequence). The V end lost 0 bases, the J end lost 4 bases, and 10 bases lay between the germline ends. The CDR3 nucleotides read TGTGCCAGTAGTATAGATCGGGACACAGGAAACACCATATATTTT. The encoded protein is CASSIDRDTGNTIYF.

This chain links TRBV14 with TRBJ2-7; 9 positions agree with TRBD1. Germline V gene data show CDR1 as SGHDN and CDR2 as FVKESK. Trimming cost V 4 bases and J 3 bases; bases outside gene matches: 7. The CDR3 has 15 residues. CDR3 DNA sequence: TGTGCCAGCAGCCGCACGGGACAGGGCGTCTACGAGCAGTACTTC. Amino acids: CASSRTGQGVYEQYF. The variable domain in full, with the rest retrieved from reference TRBV14 and TRBJ2-7, is EAGVTQFPSHSVIEKGQTVTLRCDPISGHDNLYWYRRVMGKEIKFLLHFVKESKQDESGMPNNRFLAERTGGTYSTLKVQPAELEDSGVYFCASSRTGQGVYEQYFGPGTRLTVT.

In its sample, this clone was seen a few times. Here the CDR3 DNA reads TGCGCCAGCAGCCAAGGAGGGGGTCTAAATGGGGAAAAACTGTTTTTT. It translates to CASSQGGGLNGEKLFF. This chain links TRBV4-3 with TRBJ1-4; D possibly corresponds to TRBD1 (6 bases). Trimming left V 1 base short and J 8 bases short, with 17 bases between. The CDR3 consists of 16 residues. CDR1 is LGHNA and CDR2 is YSLEER in the germline V gene.

V usage is TRBV9 and J usage is TRBJ1-1; the D is unclear. Between the trimmed V and J ends, which lost 2 bases and 4 bases, there was a span of 12 bases. The CDR3 runs to 14 residues. Germline loops: CDR1 SGDLS, CDR2 YYNGEE. CDR3 nucleotide sequence: TGTGCCAGCAGCGTGCTTCCGGGGAGCACTGAAGCTTTCTTT. Translated: CASSVLPGSTEAFF.

This chain links TRBV7-8 with TRBJ2-5; D is unclear. CDR3 size: 14 residues. The V and J ends lost 1 base and 4 bases respectively, with 10 bases between them. The V gene's germline CDR1 is SGHVS and CDR2 FQNEAQ. Here the CDR3 reads CASSLVADRETQYF. CDR3 sequence (DNA): TGTGCCAGCAGCTTAGTAGCAGATCGAGAGACCCAGTACTTC.

The chain links TRBV25-1 to TRBJ2-1; 7 positions agree with TRBD2. Germline V gives CDR1 MGHDK, CDR2 SYGVNS. Trimming cost V 6 bases and J 6 bases; bases outside gene matches: 5. The CDR3 extends over 13 amino acids. The CDR3, as DNA: TGTGCCAGCAGCCCGGGACTAACCAATGAGCAGTTCTTC. This codes for CASSPGLTNEQFF.

Concerning this clone: Other DNA sequences in the sample encode the same CDR3. This rearrangement joins TRBV19 to TRBJ1-2, with D possibly matching TRBD1 (5 bases). V lost 5 bases, J lost 4 bases, and 11 bases lay in between. The CDR3 covers 13 residues. Germline V gene lookup returns CDR1 LNHDA and CDR2 SQIVND (reference sequence). CDR3 nucleotides: TGTGCCAGTAGTCCTCAGGGATTCTATGGCTACACCTTC. Translating gives CASSPQGFYGYTF.

The chain has TRBV5-4 and TRBJ2-6, with 7 bases identical to TRBD1. The V and J ends lost 4 bases and 0 bases, in that order; junction bases with no gene match: 7. CDR3 length: 17 residues. CDR1 is SGHNT and CDR2 is YYREEE in the germline V gene (reference sequence). Here the CDR3 DNA reads TGTGCCAGCAGCCTTGGGACAGTGAACTCTGGGGCCAACGTCCTGACTTTC. Its protein is CASSLGTVNSGANVLTF.

The gene calls are TRBV7-9 and TRBJ2-1; possibly TRBD1 for D (6 bases). The CDR3 has 13 residues. The ends were cut back, 5 bases at V and 7 bases at J, with 12 bases in the middle. The germline CDR1 and CDR2 sequences are SEHNR and FQNEAQ (reference sequence). CDR3 sequence: CASSTSGANEQFF. DNA of the CDR3: TGTGCCAGCAGCACTTCAGGGGCTAATGAGCAGTTCTTC. Based on the CDR3 plus reference TRBV7-9 and TRBJ2-1, the full variable domain is DTGVSQNPRHKITKRGQNVTFRCDPISEHNRLYWYRQTLGQGPEFLTYFQNEAQLEKSRLLSDRFSAERPKGSFSTLEIQRTEQGDSAMYLCASSTSGANEQFFGPGTRLTVL.

This rearrangement joins TRBV2 to TRBJ2-3; 7 nucleotides agree with TRBD2. This CDR3 has 15 amino acids. V shed 10 bases, J shed 0 bases, and the junction held 10 bases outside the gene matches. The germline CDR1 and CDR2 sequences are SNHLY and FYNNEI. The CDR3 loop reads CAIEAGPASTDTQYF. In DNA, the CDR3 is TGTGCCATAGAAGCGGGGCCCGCTAGCACAGATACGCAGTATTTT.

This chain joins TRBV7-2 and TRBJ1-4; D is perhaps TRBD1 (5 bases). Germline V gene data show CDR1 as SGHTA and CDR2 as FQGNSA. The CDR3 contains 14 residues. V lost 1 base to trimming and J lost 5 bases, with 8 bases between them. This CDR3 is CASSLGAGNEKLFF. The CDR3 DNA reads as TGTGCCAGCAGCTTAGGGGCAGGGAATGAAAAACTGTTTTTT.

The CDR3 nucleotides read TGTGCTAGTGGTTTGGGGTTAGGCGGTGCTTATGGCTACACCTTC. Its protein is CASGLGLGGAYGYTF. This chain connects TRBV12-5 to TRBJ1-2; D is unresolved. The V end was cut by 1 base, the J end by 5 bases, with 14 bases between. The CDR3 consists of 15 residues. Germline V CDR1 and CDR2: LGHNT, FRNRAP. Variable domain in full (rest from reference TRBV12-5 and TRBJ1-2): DARVTQTPRHKVTEMGQEVTMRCQPILGHNTVFWYRQTMMQGLELLAYFRNRAPLDDSGMPKDRFSAEMPDATLATLKIQPSEPRDSAVYFCASGLGLGGAYGYTFGSGTRLTVV.

This clone came up a few times. This chain connects TRBV10-3 to TRBJ2-5; D possibly corresponds to TRBD1 (5 bases). Germline V gene lookup returns CDR1 ENHRY and CDR2 SYGVKD. V gave up 4 bases and J gave up 2 bases, with 11 bases separating them. This CDR3 comprises 14 residues. CDR3 protein: CAISGAGKQETQYF. The CDR3 DNA reads TGTGCCATCAGTGGAGCAGGGAAGCAAGAGACCCAGTACTTC.

The chain couples TRBV4-3 to TRBJ1-1, with unresolved D. CDR3 length equals 14 residues. Between the trimmed V and J ends, which lost 1 base and 1 base, there was a span of 7 bases. Germline-derived CDR1 and CDR2 are LGHNA and YSLEER. CDR3 in amino acids: CASSQVTRNTEAFF. The DNA of the CDR3 is TGCGCCAGCAGCCAAGTAACCAGGAACACTGAAGCTTTCTTT.

This clone was detected only a few times. The V call is TRBV27, the J call TRBJ1-2, with 9 bases that match TRBD1. CDR1 and CDR2 from the germline V gene are MNHEY and SMNVEV (reference sequence). CDR3 size: 15 residues. With 3 bases clipped from V and 3 bases from J, the junction kept 5 bases outside the gene matches. This chain's CDR3 is CASSFYRGRDYGYTF. CDR3 sequence (DNA): TGTGCCAGCAGTTTCTACAGGGGGCGCGACTATGGCTACACCTTC.

This clone appeared a single time. The CDR3 region is CASRLTRIQPQHF. CDR3 nucleotide sequence: TGTGCCAGCAGACTGACCAGGATTCAGCCCCAGCATTTT. The chain is built from TRBV6-5 and TRBJ1-5; the D is unclear. V shed 6 bases and J shed 6 bases, with 12 bases lying between them. This CDR3 region has 13 residues. Germline CDR1 and CDR2: MNHEY and SVGAGI.

The chain uses TRBV7-2 and TRBJ2-7; the match to TRBD2 covers 10 bases. V lost 3 bases to trimming and J lost 7 bases; unmatched junction nucleotides: 6. This CDR3 spans 14 amino acids. The germline gives CDR1 SGHTA, CDR2 FQGNSA. CDR3 amino acids: CASSFGLAEGEQYF. DNA for the CDR3: TGTGCCAGCAGCTTTGGACTAGCGGAGGGGGAGCAGTACTTC.